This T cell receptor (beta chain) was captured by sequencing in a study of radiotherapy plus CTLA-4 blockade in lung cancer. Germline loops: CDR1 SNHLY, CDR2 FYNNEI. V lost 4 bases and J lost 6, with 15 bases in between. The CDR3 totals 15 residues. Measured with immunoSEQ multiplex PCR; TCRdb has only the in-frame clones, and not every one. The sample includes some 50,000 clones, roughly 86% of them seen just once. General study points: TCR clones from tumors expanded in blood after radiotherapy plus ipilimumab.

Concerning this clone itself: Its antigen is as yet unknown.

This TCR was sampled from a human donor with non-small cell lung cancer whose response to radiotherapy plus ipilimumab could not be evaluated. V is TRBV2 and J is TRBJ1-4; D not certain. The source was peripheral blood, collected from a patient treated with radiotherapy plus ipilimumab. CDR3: CASSVIRRPDEKLFF. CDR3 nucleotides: TGTGCCAGCAGTGTCATCAGGCGACCGGATGAAAAACTGTTTTTT.